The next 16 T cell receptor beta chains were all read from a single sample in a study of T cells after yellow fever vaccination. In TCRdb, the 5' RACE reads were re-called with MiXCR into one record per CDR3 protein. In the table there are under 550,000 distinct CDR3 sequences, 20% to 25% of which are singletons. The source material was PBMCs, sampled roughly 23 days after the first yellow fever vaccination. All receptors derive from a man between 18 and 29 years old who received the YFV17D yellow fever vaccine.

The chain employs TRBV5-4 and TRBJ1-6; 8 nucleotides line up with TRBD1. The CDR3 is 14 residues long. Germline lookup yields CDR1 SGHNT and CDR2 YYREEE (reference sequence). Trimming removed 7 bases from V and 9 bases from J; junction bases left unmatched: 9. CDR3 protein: CASSRTGMASPLHF. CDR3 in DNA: TGTGCCAGCTCGAGGACAGGGATGGCTTCACCCCTCCACTTT. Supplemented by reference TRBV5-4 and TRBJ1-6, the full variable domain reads ETGVTQSPTHLIKTRGQQVTLRCSSQSGHNTVSWYQQALGQGPQFIFQYYREEENGRGNFPPRFSGLQFPNYSSELNVNALELDDSALYLCASSRTGMASPLHFGNGTRLTVT.

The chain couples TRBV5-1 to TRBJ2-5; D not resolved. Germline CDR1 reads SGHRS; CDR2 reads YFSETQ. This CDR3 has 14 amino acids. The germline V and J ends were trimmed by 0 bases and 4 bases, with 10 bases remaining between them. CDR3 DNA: TGCGCCAGCAGCTTGGAGTCAGTAATAGAGACCCAGTACTTC. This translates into CASSLESVIETQYF.

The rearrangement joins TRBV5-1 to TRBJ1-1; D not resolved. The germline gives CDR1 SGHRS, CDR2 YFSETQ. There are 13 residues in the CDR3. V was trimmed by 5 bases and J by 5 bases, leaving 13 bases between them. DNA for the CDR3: TGCGCCAGCAGTCCCGTTAGTTCAACTGAAGCTTTCTTT. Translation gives CASSPVSSTEAFF.

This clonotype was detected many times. CDR3 sequence (DNA): TGTGCCTCCTCCCCGGGGCCCAACCCCACTGAAGCTTTCTTT. This encodes CASSPGPNPTEAFF. The V gene is TRBV10-3, the J gene TRBJ1-1, with D possibly TRBD1 on 5 matching bases. CDR1 and CDR2 (germline): ENHRY, SYGVKD. Trimming left V 11 bases short and J 4 bases short, with 20 bases between. The CDR3 spans 14 residues.

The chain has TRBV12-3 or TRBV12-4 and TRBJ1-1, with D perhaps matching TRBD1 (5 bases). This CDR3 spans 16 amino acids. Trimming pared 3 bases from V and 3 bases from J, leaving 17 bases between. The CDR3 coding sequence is TGTGCCAGCAGTTTCTCAGGGAGGGGTAGGGACACTGAAGCTTTCTTT. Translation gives CASSFSGRGRDTEAFF.

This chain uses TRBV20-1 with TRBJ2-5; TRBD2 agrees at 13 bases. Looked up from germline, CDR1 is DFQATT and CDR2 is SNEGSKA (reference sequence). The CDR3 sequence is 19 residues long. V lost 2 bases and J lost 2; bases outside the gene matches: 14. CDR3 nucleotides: TGCAGTGCTAGAATACTAGCGGGGGGGATGACTTCGCGGCAAGAGACCCAGTACTTC. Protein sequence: CSARILAGGMTSRQETQYF.

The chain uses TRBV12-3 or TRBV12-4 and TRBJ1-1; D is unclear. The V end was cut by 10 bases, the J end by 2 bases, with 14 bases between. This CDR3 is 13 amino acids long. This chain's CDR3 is CATKRDFNTEAFF. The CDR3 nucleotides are TGTGCCACCAAGAGGGATTTTAACACTGAAGCTTTCTTT.

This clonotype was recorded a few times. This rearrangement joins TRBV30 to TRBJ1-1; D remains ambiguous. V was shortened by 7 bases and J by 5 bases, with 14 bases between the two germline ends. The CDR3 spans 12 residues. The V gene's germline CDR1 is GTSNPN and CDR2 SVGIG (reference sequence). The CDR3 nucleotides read TGTGCCTACCTACCCCCGGTGACTGAAGCTTTCTTT. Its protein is CAYLPPVTEAFF.

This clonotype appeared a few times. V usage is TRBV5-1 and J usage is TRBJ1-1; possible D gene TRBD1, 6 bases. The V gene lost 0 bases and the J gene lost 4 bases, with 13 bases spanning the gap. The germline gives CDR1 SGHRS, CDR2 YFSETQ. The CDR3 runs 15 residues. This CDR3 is CASSLVPGEITEAFF. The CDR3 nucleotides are TGCGCCAGCAGCTTGGTGCCAGGGGAGATCACTGAAGCTTTCTTT.

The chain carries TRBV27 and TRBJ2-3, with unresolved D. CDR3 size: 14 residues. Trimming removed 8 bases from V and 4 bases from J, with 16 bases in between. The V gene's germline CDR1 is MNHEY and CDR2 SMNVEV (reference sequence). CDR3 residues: CASGSGQAADTQYF. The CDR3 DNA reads TGTGCCAGCGGGTCCGGGCAGGCCGCAGATACGCAGTATTTT.

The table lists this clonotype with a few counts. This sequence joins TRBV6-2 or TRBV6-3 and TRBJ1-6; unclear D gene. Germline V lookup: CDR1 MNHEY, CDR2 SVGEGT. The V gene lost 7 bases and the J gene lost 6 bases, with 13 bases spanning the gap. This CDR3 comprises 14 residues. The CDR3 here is CASNLGLINSPLHF. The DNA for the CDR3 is TGTGCCAGCAATCTCGGACTGATTAATTCACCCCTCCACTTT.

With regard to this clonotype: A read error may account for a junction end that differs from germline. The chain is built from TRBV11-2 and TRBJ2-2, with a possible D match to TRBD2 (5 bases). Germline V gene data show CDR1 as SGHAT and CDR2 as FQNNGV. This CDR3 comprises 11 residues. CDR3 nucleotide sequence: TGTGCCAGCAGCTTAGAATCCGGGGAGCTGTTT. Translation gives CASSLESGELF.

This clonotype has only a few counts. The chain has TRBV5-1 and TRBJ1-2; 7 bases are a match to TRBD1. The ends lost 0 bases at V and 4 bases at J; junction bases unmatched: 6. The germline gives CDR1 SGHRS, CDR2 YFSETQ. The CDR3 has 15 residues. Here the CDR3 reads CASSLAVGQTYGYTF. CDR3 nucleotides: TGCGCCAGCAGCTTGGCTGTGGGACAGACCTATGGCTACACCTTC.

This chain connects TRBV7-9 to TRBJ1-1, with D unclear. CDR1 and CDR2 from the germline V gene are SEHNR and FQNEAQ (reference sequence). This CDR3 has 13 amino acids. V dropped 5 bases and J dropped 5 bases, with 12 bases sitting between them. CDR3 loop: CASSPLIATEAFF. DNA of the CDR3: TGTGCCAGCAGCCCTCTAATTGCGACTGAAGCTTTCTTT.

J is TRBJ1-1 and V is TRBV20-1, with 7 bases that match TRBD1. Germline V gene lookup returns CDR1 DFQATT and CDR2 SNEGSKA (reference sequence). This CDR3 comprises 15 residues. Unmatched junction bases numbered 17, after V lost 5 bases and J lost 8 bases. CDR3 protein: CSARRSLNRGKEAFF. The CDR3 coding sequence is TGCAGTGCTCGCCGTTCCCTCAACAGGGGAAAAGAAGCTTTCTTT.

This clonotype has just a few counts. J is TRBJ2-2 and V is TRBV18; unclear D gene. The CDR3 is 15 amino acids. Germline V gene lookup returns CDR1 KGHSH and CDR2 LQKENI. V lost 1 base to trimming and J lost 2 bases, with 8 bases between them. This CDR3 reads CASSPQSTNTGELFF. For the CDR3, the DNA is TGTGCCAGCTCACCACAAAGCACAAACACCGGGGAGCTGTTTTTT.